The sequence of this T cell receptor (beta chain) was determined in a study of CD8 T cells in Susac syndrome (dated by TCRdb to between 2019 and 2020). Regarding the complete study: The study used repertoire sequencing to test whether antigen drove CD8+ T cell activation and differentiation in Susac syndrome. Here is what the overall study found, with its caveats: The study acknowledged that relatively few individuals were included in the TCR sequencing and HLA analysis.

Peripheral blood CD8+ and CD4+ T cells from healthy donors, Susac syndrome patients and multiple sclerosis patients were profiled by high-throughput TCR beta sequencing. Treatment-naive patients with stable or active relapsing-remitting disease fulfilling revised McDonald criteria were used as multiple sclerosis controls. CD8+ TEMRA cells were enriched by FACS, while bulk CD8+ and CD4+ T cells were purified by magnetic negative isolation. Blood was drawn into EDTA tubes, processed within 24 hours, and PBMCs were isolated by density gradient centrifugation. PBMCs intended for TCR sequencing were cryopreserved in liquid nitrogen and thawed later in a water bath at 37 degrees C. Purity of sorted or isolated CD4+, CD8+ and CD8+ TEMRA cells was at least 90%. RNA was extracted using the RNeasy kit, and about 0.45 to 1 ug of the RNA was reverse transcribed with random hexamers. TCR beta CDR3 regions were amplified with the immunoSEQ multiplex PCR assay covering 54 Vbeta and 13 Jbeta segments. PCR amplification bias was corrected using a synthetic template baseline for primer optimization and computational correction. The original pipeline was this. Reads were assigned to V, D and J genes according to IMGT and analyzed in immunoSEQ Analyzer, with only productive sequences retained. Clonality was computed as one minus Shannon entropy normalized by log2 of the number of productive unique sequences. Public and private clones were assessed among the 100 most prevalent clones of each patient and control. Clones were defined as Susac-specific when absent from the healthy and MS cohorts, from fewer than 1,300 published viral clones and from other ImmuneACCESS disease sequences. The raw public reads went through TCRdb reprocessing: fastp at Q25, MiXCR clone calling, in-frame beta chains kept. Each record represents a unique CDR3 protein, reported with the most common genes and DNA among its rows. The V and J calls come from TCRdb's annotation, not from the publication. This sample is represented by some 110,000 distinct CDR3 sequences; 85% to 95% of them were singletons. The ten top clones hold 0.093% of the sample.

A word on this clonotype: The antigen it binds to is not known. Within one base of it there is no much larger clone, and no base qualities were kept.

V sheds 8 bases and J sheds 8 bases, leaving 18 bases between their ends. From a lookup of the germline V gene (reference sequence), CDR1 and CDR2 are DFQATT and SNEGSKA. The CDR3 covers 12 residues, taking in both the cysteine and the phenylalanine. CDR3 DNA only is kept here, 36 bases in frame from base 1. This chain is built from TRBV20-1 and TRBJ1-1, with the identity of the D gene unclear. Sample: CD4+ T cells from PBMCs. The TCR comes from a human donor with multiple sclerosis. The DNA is TGCAGTACCCGTCGAGGTTTTTTAGAAGCTTTCTTT. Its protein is CSTRRGFLEAFF.